This TCR beta chain was recorded in a study of blood T cell repertoires in COVID-19. Here immunoSEQ multiplex PCR was the method, and the copy in TCRdb shows in-frame clones only, minus some. Of approximately 85,000 clones in the sample, 75% to 90% were seen once. From germline, CDR1 is LNHDA and CDR2 SQIVND (reference sequence). This CDR3 comprises 14 residues. The ends were cut back, 10 bases at V and 5 bases at J, with 21 bases in the middle. The sequence derives from a woman aged 45-65 years with active or convalescent COVID-19. Material for sequencing was peripheral blood. The rearrangement joins TRBV19 to TRBJ2-7; no firm D call. CDR3 bases: TGTGCCACCAGTTATACGCAATCAACCCACGAGCAGTACTTC. Translating gives CATSYTQSTHEQYF.